These 28 T cell receptor beta chains were all obtained from the same sample, sequenced in a study of regulatory T cells in long-lasting Graves disease. Sample time point: newly diagnosed GD, antithyroid drugs for less than 3 months. Making the TCR library involved RNA that had been extracted from PBMCs. Assembly of TCR beta libraries relied on iRepertoire HTBI primers together with Arm-PCR of CDR3 regions. TCRdb reprocessed the multiplex PCR reads with MiXCR, giving one entry per CDR3 protein. The repertoire holds about 400,000 distinct CDR3 sequences, around 15% seen once, with 22% in the top ten. Sequenced here: peripheral blood mononuclear cells (PBMCs), sampled at new diagnosis, from a patient treated with antithyroid drugs. The receptors stem from a female donor with Graves disease.

This clonotype occurred a few times. The genes are TRBV7-6 and TRBJ2-7, with D unclear. The CDR3 consists of 15 residues. The V gene lost 1 base and the J gene lost 3 bases, with 13 bases spanning the gap. Germline loops: CDR1 SGHVS, CDR2 FNYEAQ. The CDR3 spells CASSLVNGVDYEQYF. CDR3 coding DNA: TGTGCCAGCAGCTTAGTGAATGGGGTTGACTACGAGCAGTACTTC.

This clonotype was seen repeatedly, ten times or more. V is TRBV20-1 and J is TRBJ1-4, with D possibly being TRBD1 (6 bases). From germline, CDR1 is DFQATT and CDR2 SNEGSKA (reference sequence). V was shortened by 0 bases and J by 6 bases, with 17 bases between the two germline ends. The length of the CDR3 is 16 residues. The chain's CDR3 is CSARDGQGRGDEKLFF. CDR3 DNA sequence: TGCAGTGCTAGAGATGGCCAAGGAAGGGGGGATGAAAAACTGTTTTTT.

This clonotype has ten or more counts. The gene calls are TRBV12-3 or TRBV12-4 and TRBJ1-1; TRBD1 is a possible D gene (5 bases). V was pared by 10 bases and J by 12 bases, with 18 bases between. The CDR3 contains 11 residues. DNA for the CDR3: TGTGCCACCGCCGCCGGGGGAATTTCTTTCTTT. It yields the protein CATAAGGISFF.

Concerning this clonotype itself: A much larger clone is a single base away; this may be a read error. V usage is TRBV7-2 and J usage is TRBJ2-2, with D possibly matching TRBD1 (5 bases). CDR1 is SGHTA, CDR2 FQGNSA, per germline. The CDR3 is 19 residues long. CDR3 coding DNA: TGTGCCTGCAGCTTAAGGGGCCAAATGTATCGGTCGCACACCGGGGAGCTGTTTTTT. Translating it yields CACSLRGQMYRSHTGELFF.

This clonotype has at least ten counts. CDR3: CASSPTPGLAGGLEWNTQYF. CDR3 in DNA: TGTGCCAGCAGTCCCACTCCGGGACTAGCGGGAGGATTGGAATGGAATACGCAGTATTTT. The rearrangement uses TRBV28 and TRBJ2-3; 15 nucleotides align to TRBD2. Trimming cost V 5 bases and J 7 bases; bases outside gene matches: 19. CDR1 is MDHEN and CDR2 is SYDVKM in the germline V gene. The CDR3 has 20 residues.

The sample holds many counts of this clonotype. The rearrangement links TRBV9 to TRBJ2-1, with 9 bases fitting TRBD1. The V segment lost 3 bases and the J segment 8 bases; nucleotides outside the gene matches: 6. CDR3 length equals 14 residues. CDR1 is SGDLS and CDR2 is YYNGEE in the germline V gene. The CDR3 loop reads CASSGGTGIDEQFF. CDR3 bases: TGTGCCAGCAGCGGTGGGACAGGGATTGATGAGCAGTTCTTC.

This clonotype has more than one count but fewer than ten. One end of the junction fails to match germline, which may point to a read error. The chain joins TRBV5-1 to TRBJ1-6; D uncertain. Germline V gene sequence: CDR1 SGHRS, CDR2 YFSETQ. The CDR3 has 13 residues. CDR3 DNA: TGTGCCAGCAGCGCCGTTTTAGATTCACCCCTCCACTTT. It yields the protein CASSAVLDSPLHF. The entire variable domain, with the rest obtained from reference TRBV5-1 and TRBJ1-6, is as follows: KAGVTQTPRYLIKTRGQQVTLSCSPISGHRSVSWYQQTPGQGLQFLFEYFSETQRNKGNFPGRFSGRQFSNSRSEMNVSTLELGDSALYLCASSAVLDSPLHFGNGTRLTVT.

At least ten counts were recorded for this clonotype. V usage is TRBV18 and J usage is TRBJ2-1; perhaps TRBD1 as D (5 bases). The V gene's germline CDR1 is KGHSH and CDR2 LQKENI. The length of the CDR3 is 14 residues. V gave up 4 bases and J gave up 5 bases, with 12 bases separating them. CDR3 sequence: CASSLFDRNNEQFF. The CDR3 nucleotides are TGTGCCAGCTCACTATTCGACAGAAACAATGAGCAGTTCTTC.

This clonotype was seen ten or more times. This sequence joins TRBV7-9 and TRBJ1-6, with 7 positions matching TRBD1. The CDR3 is made up of 17 amino acids. V lost 5 bases and J lost 1; bases outside the gene matches: 8. CDR1 SEHNR and CDR2 FQNEAQ come from the germline V gene (reference sequence). In DNA form, the CDR3 reads TGTGCCAGCAGCACTTCACTGACAGGGTCCTATAATTCACCCCTCCACTTT. Translated: CASSTSLTGSYNSPLHF.

Many counts were recorded for this clonotype. The gene calls are TRBV12-3 or TRBV12-4 and TRBJ2-1, with TRBD2 matching over 11 bases. The CDR3 runs to 17 residues. With 5 bases clipped from V and 6 bases from J, the junction kept 12 bases outside the gene matches. The CDR3 region has the DNA TGTGCCAGCAGTGGGAGCCCTCTAGCGGGAGGTATCAATGAGCAGTTCTTC. Translating it yields CASSGSPLAGGINEQFF.

This clonotype was recorded at least ten times. V is TRBV4-3 and J is TRBJ2-1; 10 nucleotides agree with TRBD2. This CDR3 has 14 residues. Germline CDR1 LGHNA, CDR2 YSLEER. V was pared by 3 bases and J by 6 bases, with 2 bases of the junction left unmatched. The DNA for the CDR3 is TGCGCCAGCAGCCAGCGGACTAGCGGCAATGAGCAGTTCTTC. Translated: CASSQRTSGNEQFF.

The rearrangement links TRBV7-9 to TRBJ2-1, with a tentative D call TRBD1 (5 bases). Germline V gene sequence: CDR1 SEHNR, CDR2 FQNEAQ (reference sequence). The CDR3 spans 15 residues. V lost 0 bases, J lost 6 bases, and 12 bases lay in between. CDR3 DNA sequence: TGTGCCAGCAGCTTAGCTTATAAGGGGCGCAATGAGCAGTTCTTC. The encoded protein is CASSLAYKGRNEQFF.

As concerns this clonotype: A single base separates this from a much larger clone, so it may be a read error. The chain uses TRBV2 and TRBJ1-2; D not resolved. This CDR3 spans 13 amino acids. CDR1 and CDR2 (germline): SNHLY, FYNNEI. Trimming left V 3 bases short and J 7 bases short, with 12 bases between. The CDR3: CASSDLGSSGYTF. CDR3 nucleotide sequence: TGTGCCAGCAGTGATTTGGGCAGCTCTGGCTACACCTTC.

The chain couples TRBV12-5 to TRBJ2-6; no definite D call. The germline V gene encodes CDR1 LGHNT and CDR2 FRNRAP. The CDR3 loop spans 16 amino acids. Trimming stripped 9 bases from V and 2 bases from J, with 17 bases between. The CDR3 loop is CASELSTTPGANVLTF. CDR3 coding DNA: TGTGCTAGCGAGTTATCTACAACCCCTGGGGCCAACGTCCTGACTTTC.

This clonotype was counted many times. The rearrangement uses TRBV13 and TRBJ2-7, with TRBD1 matching 8 bases. In germline, CDR1 is PRHDT, CDR2 FYEKMQ (reference sequence). The CDR3 consists of 13 residues. J was trimmed by 7 bases and V by 8 bases; bases with no gene match: 10. The DNA for the CDR3 is TGTGCCAGCCAAGGCGGGACAGGAAGGGAGCAGTACTTC. This gives the protein CASQGGTGREQYF.

The chain combines TRBV7-2 with TRBJ2-1; no definite D call. Per germline, CDR1 SGHTA and CDR2 FQGNSA. The CDR3 is 12 amino acids. V lost 6 bases to trimming and J lost 8 bases, with 11 bases between them. The CDR3 bases are TGTGCCAGCAGTTTTACCCTTGATGAGCAGTTCTTC. Amino acids: CASSFTLDEQFF.

In its sample, this clonotype was seen many times. The V gene is TRBV5-1, the J gene TRBJ1-2, with D possibly matching TRBD1 (5 bases). V lost 3 bases and J lost 4, with 13 bases in between. The CDR3 totals 14 residues. Germline-derived CDR1 and CDR2 are SGHRS and YFSETQ. The CDR3 DNA sequence: TGCGCCAGCAGCTGGGGGTCAGAGATCTATGGCTACACCTTC. Translation gives CASSWGSEIYGYTF.

The sample holds many counts of this clonotype. The CDR3 is CATSRTEEKLFF. The CDR3 region has the DNA TGTGCCACCAGTCGAACAGAAGAAAAACTGTTTTTT. This chain connects TRBV15 to TRBJ1-4; D unresolved. V was clipped by 6 bases and J by 8 bases, with 10 bases between them. Per germline, CDR1 LNHNV and CDR2 YYDKDF (reference sequence). The CDR3 is 12 amino acids.

The V and J genes are TRBV14 and TRBJ2-2; no definite D call. Trimming cost V 4 bases and J 1 base, with 10 bases left between them. CDR1 and CDR2 from the germline V gene are SGHDN and FVKESK. CDR3 length: 15 residues. CDR3 loop: CASSLVGWNTGELFF. The CDR3 nucleotides read TGTGCCAGCAGCCTTGTTGGGTGGAACACCGGGGAGCTGTTTTTT.

This clonotype was detected many times. This rearrangement joins TRBV15 to TRBJ1-1; D unresolved. Germline CDR1 reads LNHNV; CDR2 reads YYDKDF (reference sequence). The CDR3 has 15 amino acids. V dropped 0 bases and J dropped 2 bases, with 10 bases sitting between them. Here the CDR3 DNA reads TGTGCCACCAGCAGAGAACACAGAGGTAACACTGAAGCTTTCTTT. Protein product: CATSREHRGNTEAFF.

This clonotype occurred many times. The chain combines TRBV15 with TRBJ2-5; 7 nucleotides align to TRBD2. Germline lookup yields CDR1 LNHNV and CDR2 YYDKDF (reference sequence). The CDR3 runs to 17 residues. Trimming cost V 0 bases and J 5 bases; bases outside gene matches: 12. CDR3 nucleotide sequence: TGTGCCACCAGCAGAGATGCGCCTAGCGGAGCCTCGGAGACCCAGTACTTC. As protein: CATSRDAPSGASETQYF.

This clonotype was observed at least ten times. This chain links TRBV28 with TRBJ2-7; 7 bases agree with TRBD2. In germline, CDR1 is MDHEN, CDR2 SYDVKM. The CDR3 contains 16 residues. Losses at the gene ends were 2 bases for V and 3 bases for J; bases not matched to a gene: 10. This CDR3 is CASSLPPAGAFYEQYF. The DNA for the CDR3 is TGTGCCAGCAGTTTACCCCCCGCGGGAGCCTTCTACGAGCAGTACTTC. The full variable domain, in which reference TRBV28 and TRBJ2-7 provide the parts outside the CDR3, is DVKVTQSSRYLVKRTGEKVFLECVQDMDHENMFWYRQDPGLGLRLIYFSYDVKMKEKGDIPEGYSVSREKKERFSLILESASTNQTSMYLCASSLPPAGAFYEQYFGPGTRLTVT.

This clonotype was found a few times. V usage is TRBV5-1 and J usage is TRBJ2-1; 10 bases are a match to TRBD1. This CDR3 contains 16 residues. The V gene end was trimmed by 4 bases and the J gene end by 1 base; junction bases not matched to a gene: 5. Per the germline V gene, CDR1 is SGHRS and CDR2 is YFSETQ. The CDR3 DNA sequence: TGCGCCAGCAGCACCCGGACAGGGGGATCCTACAATGAGCAGTTCTTC. Translated, it gives CASSTRTGGSYNEQFF. Supplemented by reference TRBV5-1 and TRBJ2-1, the full variable domain reads KAGVTQTPRYLIKTRGQQVTLSCSPISGHRSVSWYQQTPGQGLQFLFEYFSETQRNKGNFPGRFSGRQFSNSRSEMNVSTLELGDSALYLCASSTRTGGSYNEQFFGPGTRLTVL.

This clonotype was detected ten times or more. The genes are TRBV20-1 and TRBJ2-7; D remains unclear. The V gene's germline CDR1 is DFQATT and CDR2 SNEGSKA (reference sequence). Trimming pared 0 bases from V and 2 bases from J, leaving 8 bases between. The CDR3 has 13 amino acids. In DNA form, the CDR3 reads TGCAGTGCTAGAGAGACGCCAACCTACGAGCAGTACTTC. Its protein product is CSARETPTYEQYF.

This chain connects TRBV3-1 to TRBJ1-4; weak D call: TRBD1 (5 bases). V lost 5 bases and J 4 bases, leaving 8 bases between the germline ends. CDR3 size: 13 residues. In germline, CDR1 is LGHDT, CDR2 YNNKEL (reference sequence). The CDR3 spells CASSSQVNEKLFF. CDR3 DNA: TGTGCCAGCAGCTCACAGGTTAATGAAAAACTGTTTTTT.

The chain has TRBV7-2 and TRBJ2-7, with D maybe TRBD1 (6 bases). This CDR3 region has 14 residues. V was pared by 5 bases and J by 8 bases, with 19 bases between. CDR1 is SGHTA, CDR2 FQGNSA, per germline. CDR3 residues: CASSQARTAYKQYF. In DNA, the CDR3 is TGTGCCAGCAGCCAAGCTAGGACAGCATACAAGCAGTACTTC. The variable domain in full, with the rest retrieved from reference TRBV7-2 and TRBJ2-7, is GAGVSQSPSNKVTEKGKDVELRCDPISGHTALYWYRQSLGQGLEFLIYFQGNSAPDKSGLPSDRFSAERTGGSVSTLTIQRTQQEDSAVYLCASSQARTAYKQYFGPGTRLTVT.

Ten or more counts support this clonotype. The chain joins TRBV7-2 to TRBJ2-1; unclear D gene. This CDR3 has 13 residues. The V gene's germline CDR1 is SGHTA and CDR2 FQGNSA. V was shortened by 1 base and J by 6 bases, with 7 bases between the two germline ends. Written as DNA, the CDR3 is TGTGCCAGCAGCTTAGTCCGGCTCAATGAGCAGTTCTTC. Its protein product is CASSLVRLNEQFF.

At least ten counts were recorded for this clonotype. The CDR3 loop reads CASSPGVRYGYTF. For the CDR3, the DNA is TGTGCCAGCAGTCCCGGGGTGCGGTATGGCTACACCTTC. V is TRBV12-3 or TRBV12-4 and J is TRBJ1-2, with unresolved D. This CDR3 region has 13 residues. The germline V and J ends were trimmed by 5 bases and 5 bases, with 12 bases remaining between them.